The clone carrying this T cell receptor (beta chain) was detected a few times. The antigen is unknown. The record originates from a study of post-analysis software for immune sequencing data. Study information: Disease trajectories encompassed relapsing-remitting, secondary progressive and progressive-relapsing multiple sclerosis. Whole-study findings and limits: Samples prepared in the same batch strongly co-clustered by F measure. The normalized Chao1 diversity of multiple sclerosis patients was significantly lower than that of controls. When patients were compared with controls, about five TRBV segments were more frequent, TRBV5-6, TRBV5-1 and TRBV20-1 among them.

Germline lookup yields CDR1 MNHNY and CDR2 SVGAGI (reference sequence). This CDR3 is built from 15 residues. The germline V and J ends were trimmed by 2 bases and 4 bases, with 12 bases remaining between them. The library was made from cDNA and included unique molecular identifiers. T cells, roughly 0.95 to 10 million of them, yielded some 500,000 cDNA molecules. Using its own MiXCR run on the PCR reads, TCRdb lists one record per CDR3 protein. The table has about 430,000 distinct CDR3 sequences, roughly 40% seen once. V is TRBV6-6 and J is TRBJ2-1; the D gene could be TRBD1 or TRBD2 (7 bases each). This receptor was obtained from a girl aged 2-9 years with multiple sclerosis. Material for sequencing was blood. This CDR3 is CASSYGRGGYNEQFF. The CDR3 region has the DNA TGTGCCAGCAGTTACGGCAGGGGGGGATACAATGAGCAGTTCTTC.